A selection of T cell receptor beta chains follows, all from one sample in a study of cytomegalovirus exposure and HLA in healthy donors. TCRdb keeps only in-frame clones here, not all; method: immunoSEQ multiplex PCR. The sample lists about 43,000 clones, less than 75% occurring once. What was sequenced was PBMCs. All receptors come from a man aged 60 to 69 in good health and CMV-seropositive. CDR3s include the opening cysteine and the closing phenylalanine or tryptophan. D genes are given only for firm matches. Not all rows give a size; the values are once, few, many and, for expanded clones, a class.

D gene: NA; clone size: NA; J gene: TRBJ2-3; V gene: TRBV20-1; CDR3 DNA: TGCAGTGCACCGGACAGAGATACGCAGTATTTT; CDR3 protein: CSAPDRDTQYF
D gene: NA; clone size: NA; J gene: TRBJ2-2; V gene: TRBV28; CDR3 DNA: TGTGCCAGCGCGTACGTGGCCGGGGAGCTGTTTTTT; CDR3 protein: CASAYVAGELFF
D gene: NA; clone size: NA; J gene: TRBJ1-1; V gene: TRBV29-1; CDR3 DNA: TGCGCTACGAGCCTAATGAACACTGAAGCTTTCTTT; CDR3 protein: CATSLMNTEAFF
D gene: NA; clone size: NA; J gene: TRBJ1-1; V gene: TRBV6-5; CDR3 DNA: TGTGCCAGCAGTGATACAGGGATGGACACTGAAGCTTTCTTT; CDR3 protein: CASSDTGMDTEAFF
D gene: NA; clone size: few; J gene: TRBJ2-5; V gene: TRBV15; CDR3 DNA: TGTGCCACCAGCGCCGATAGGGGGCAAGAGACCCAGTACTTC; CDR3 protein: CATSADRGQETQYF
D gene: TRBD2; clone size: NA; J gene: TRBJ2-5; V gene: TRBV7-3; CDR3 DNA: TGTGCCAGCAGCCAGGGACTACTAGAGACCCAGTACTTC; CDR3 protein: CASSQGLLETQYF
D gene: NA; clone size: NA; J gene: TRBJ2-2; V gene: TRBV29-1; CDR3 DNA: TGCAGCGCCTGGTGGGGGGGCTACGGCGGGGAGCTGTTTTTT; CDR3 protein: CSAWWGGYGGELFF
D gene: NA; clone size: NA; J gene: TRBJ1-2; V gene: TRBV5-6; CDR3 DNA: TGTGCCAGCAGCTTTTTTGCACGGGACTATGGCTACACCTTC; CDR3 protein: CASSFFARDYGYTF
D gene: NA; clone size: NA; J gene: TRBJ1-2; V gene: TRBV6-1; CDR3 DNA: TGTGCCAGCAGTGAAACTCGGGACTCCCCTTTTGGCTACACCTTC; CDR3 protein: CASSETRDSPFGYTF
D gene: TRBD1; clone size: few; J gene: TRBJ1-5; V gene: TRBV4-2; CDR3 DNA: TGTGCCAGCAGCCAAGTCCACAGGGGGAATCAGCCCCAGCATTTT; CDR3 protein: CASSQVHRGNQPQHF
D gene: TRBD2; clone size: NA; J gene: TRBJ2-7; V gene: TRBV11-2; CDR3 DNA: TGTGCCAGCAGCACCACTCGGGGGCGGGAGGGCCGAAAGCAGTACTTC; CDR3 protein: CASSTTRGREGRKQYF
D gene: NA; clone size: NA; J gene: TRBJ1-1; V gene: TRBV9; CDR3 DNA: TGTGCCAGCAACCCACGCGGGGGCACCACTGAAGCTTTCTTT; CDR3 protein: CASNPRGGTTEAFF
D gene: TRBD2; clone size: few; J gene: TRBJ2-2; V gene: TRBV7-7; CDR3 DNA: TGTGCTAGCAGCCCTACTAGCGGGAGCACCGGGGAGCTGTTTTTT; CDR3 protein: CASSPTSGSTGELFF
D gene: NA; clone size: once; J gene: TRBJ2-4; V gene: TRBV6-5; CDR3 DNA: TGTGCCAGCAGTTCCGTAAGCGCCAAAAACATTCAGTACTTC; CDR3 protein: CASSSVSAKNIQYF
D gene: NA; clone size: NA; J gene: TRBJ1-1; V gene: TRBV19; CDR3 DNA: TGTGCCAGTAGTGACCTCCGGGCAGGACTATATTTGAACACTGAAGCTTTCTTT; CDR3 protein: CASSDLRAGLYLNTEAFF
D gene: NA; clone size: NA; J gene: TRBJ2-4; V gene: TRBV15; CDR3 DNA: TGTGCCACCTCCGGAATGGGGGGAAACATTCAGTACTTC; CDR3 protein: CATSGMGGNIQYF
D gene: TRBD2; clone size: few; J gene: TRBJ2-7; V gene: TRBV11-1; CDR3 DNA: TGTGCCAGCAGCTTAGGAGCGGGAGGAACCTACGAGCAGTACTTC; CDR3 protein: CASSLGAGGTYEQYF
D gene: NA; clone size: once; J gene: TRBJ2-1; V gene: TRBV5-4; CDR3 DNA: TGTGCCAGCAGCTTGGGTGGCCTAGCCGATGAGCAGTTCTTC; CDR3 protein: CASSLGGLADEQFF
D gene: NA; clone size: NA; J gene: TRBJ1-5; V gene: TRBV7-2; CDR3 DNA: TGTGCCAGCAGCTCGAGCAGGGCCAATCAGCCCCAGCATTTT; CDR3 protein: CASSSSRANQPQHF
D gene: NA; clone size: NA; J gene: TRBJ1-2; V gene: TRBV10-2; CDR3 DNA: TGCGCCAGCAGGGATCCACTCGGACAGAACTATGGCTACACCTTC; CDR3 protein: CASRDPLGQNYGYTF
D gene: TRBD1; clone size: NA; J gene: TRBJ1-5; V gene: TRBV28; CDR3 DNA: TGTGCCAGCAGCCTGGGACAGGGATTTCGTCAGCCCCAGCATTTT; CDR3 protein: CASSLGQGFRQPQHF
D gene: NA; clone size: NA; J gene: TRBJ1-2; V gene: TRBV7-2; CDR3 DNA: TGTGCCAGCAGCCCGGCAGGGGATGTATACGGCTACACCTTC; CDR3 protein: CASSPAGDVYGYTF
D gene: TRBD2; clone size: few; J gene: TRBJ2-7; V gene: TRBV19; CDR3 DNA: TGTGCCAGTAGTCAGAGCGGGACCTCATACTACGAGCAGTACTTC; CDR3 protein: CASSQSGTSYYEQYF
D gene: NA; clone size: few; J gene: TRBJ1-1; V gene: TRBV7-9; CDR3 DNA: TGTGCCAGCAGCTTAGAACAGGACACTGAAGCTTTCTTT; CDR3 protein: CASSLEQDTEAFF
D gene: TRBD2; clone size: NA; J gene: TRBJ2-2; V gene: TRBV27; CDR3 DNA: TGTGCCAGCCGACTAGCAGGCTACACCGGGGAGCTGTTTTTT; CDR3 protein: CASRLAGYTGELFF
D gene: NA; clone size: NA; J gene: TRBJ1-4; V gene: TRBV4-2; CDR3 DNA: TGTGCCAGCAGCCAAACTATTGGAAGTAATGAAAAACTGTTTTTT; CDR3 protein: CASSQTIGSNEKLFF
D gene: TRBD2; clone size: NA; J gene: TRBJ2-1; V gene: TRBV6-4; CDR3 DNA: TGTGCCAGCAGTGACTCCGCTAGCGGGAGCTACAATGAGCAGTTCTTC; CDR3 protein: CASSDSASGSYNEQFF
D gene: TRBD2; clone size: once; J gene: TRBJ2-2; V gene: TRBV6-6; CDR3 DNA: TGTGCCAGCAGGCCCCAAAAAGCGGGAGGGGAGCTGTTTTTT; CDR3 protein: CASRPQKAGGELFF
D gene: NA; clone size: NA; J gene: TRBJ2-7; V gene: TRBV14; CDR3 DNA: TGTGCCAGCTCCATGGGGGGTGGGTCAAGCTCCGAGCAGTACTTC; CDR3 protein: CASSMGGGSSSEQYF
D gene: TRBD2; clone size: NA; J gene: TRBJ2-1; V gene: TRBV5-4; CDR3 DNA: TGTGCCAGCAGCCCCCCCGGGACTAGCGGGAAGAATGAGCAGTTCTTC; CDR3 protein: CASSPPGTSGKNEQFF
D gene: TRBD1; clone size: NA; J gene: TRBJ1-1; V gene: TRBV29-1; CDR3 DNA: TGCAGCGTCACCGGGACAGGTGGCACTGAAGCTTTCTTT; CDR3 protein: CSVTGTGGTEAFF
D gene: NA; clone size: NA; J gene: TRBJ2-2; V gene: TRBV4-2; CDR3 DNA: TGTGCCAGCAGCCAAGACGCCGGGACTCGGAACACCGGGGAGCTGTTTTTT; CDR3 protein: CASSQDAGTRNTGELFF
D gene: NA; clone size: NA; J gene: TRBJ1-1; V gene: TRBV6-5; CDR3 DNA: TGTGCCAGCAGTTACGGCAGGGTGAACACTGAAGCTTTCTTT; CDR3 protein: CASSYGRVNTEAFF
D gene: TRBD2; clone size: few; J gene: TRBJ2-3; V gene: TRBV7-9; CDR3 DNA: TGTGCCAGCAACGCGCTGAGCGGGAGGGCTAAAGATACGCAGTATTTT; CDR3 protein: CASNALSGRAKDTQYF
D gene: TRBD2; clone size: NA; J gene: TRBJ2-5; V gene: TRBV7-9; CDR3 DNA: TGTGCCAGCAGCAACTTTGAGACTAGCGGGGTGGAGACCCAGTACTTC; CDR3 protein: CASSNFETSGVETQYF
D gene: TRBD1; clone size: NA; J gene: TRBJ2-3; V gene: TRBV11-3; CDR3 DNA: TGTGCCAGCAGCCCCCGGACAGGGAGCACAGATACGCAGTATTTT; CDR3 protein: CASSPRTGSTDTQYF
D gene: NA; clone size: NA; J gene: TRBJ1-2; V gene: TRBV30; CDR3 DNA: TGTGCCTGGAACGGGGGGGGGCTGGGCTACACCTTC; CDR3 protein: CAWNGGGLGYTF
D gene: TRBD2; clone size: few; J gene: TRBJ2-3; V gene: TRBV6-1; CDR3 DNA: TGTGCCAGCACCCAAGTTAACCTAGCGGGAGGGGCTGAGTATTTT; CDR3 protein: CASTQVNLAGGAEYF
D gene: NA; clone size: few; J gene: TRBJ2-1; V gene: TRBV28; CDR3 DNA: TGTGCCAGCAGTTTTCGGGGGGCTACTGGCAATGAGCAGTTCTTC; CDR3 protein: CASSFRGATGNEQFF
D gene: NA; clone size: NA; J gene: TRBJ1-5; V gene: TRBV7-3; CDR3 DNA: TGTGCCAGCAGCTTGTGTTCCGGCAATCAGCCCCAGCATTTT; CDR3 protein: CASSLCSGNQPQHF
D gene: NA; clone size: NA; J gene: TRBJ1-1; V gene: TRBV25-1; CDR3 DNA: TGTGCCAGCAGTGAAGCAGGGCTGAACACTGAAGCTTTCTTT; CDR3 protein: CASSEAGLNTEAFF
D gene: TRBD1; clone size: NA; J gene: TRBJ2-5; V gene: TRBV10-3; CDR3 DNA: TGTGCCATCAGTGATCCGGGCCCACAGGGGGCGCAGGAGACCCAGTACTTC; CDR3 protein: CAISDPGPQGAQETQYF
D gene: TRBD1; clone size: NA; J gene: TRBJ2-7; V gene: TRBV6-1; CDR3 DNA: TGTGCCAGCAGTGAAGCTAACTGGGGGACAGTAGGCTCCTACGAGCAGTACTTC; CDR3 protein: CASSEANWGTVGSYEQYF
D gene: NA; clone size: few; J gene: TRBJ2-7; V gene: TRBV5-6; CDR3 DNA: TGTGCCAGCAGCTTGTTTGGTGGGCCGTCGTCCTACGAGCAGTACTTC; CDR3 protein: CASSLFGGPSSYEQYF
D gene: TRBD2; clone size: few; J gene: TRBJ2-1; V gene: TRBV5-1; CDR3 DNA: TGCGCCAGCAGCTTGTGGGGGACTAGCGGGTTTAGTGAGCAGTTCTTC; CDR3 protein: CASSLWGTSGFSEQFF
D gene: NA; clone size: once; J gene: TRBJ2-1; V gene: TRBV19; CDR3 DNA: TGTGCCAGTAGCATAGATGGGGCAGGGCCCCAAAAGCAGTTCTTC; CDR3 protein: CASSIDGAGPQKQFF
D gene: NA; clone size: NA; J gene: TRBJ1-2; V gene: TRBV7-9; CDR3 DNA: TGTGCCAGCAGCTTATCCAGACAGCCGACGAACTATGGCTACACCTTC; CDR3 protein: CASSLSRQPTNYGYTF
D gene: TRBD1; clone size: NA; J gene: TRBJ1-2; V gene: TRBV9; CDR3 DNA: TGTGCCAGCAGCCCAGAGGAGACAGGGGACTATGGCTACACCTTC; CDR3 protein: CASSPEETGDYGYTF
D gene: TRBD2; clone size: few; J gene: TRBJ2-7; V gene: TRBV5-4; CDR3 DNA: TGTGCCAGCAGCTTGGAGGCGGGAGTCTACGAGCAGTACTTC; CDR3 protein: CASSLEAGVYEQYF